These 22 T cell receptor beta chains were sequenced from one sample in a study of neoadjuvant anti-PD-1 for oral cavity cancer. Produced via immunoSEQ multiplex PCR; TCRdb's table is partial and in-frame only. The profile shows some 15,000 clones, approximately 66% of them singletons. Source: PBMCs, taken before nivolumab (anti-PD-1) treatment. The receptors originated from a person aged 40 to 85 with oral cavity squamous cell carcinoma.

The chain couples TRBV10-1 to TRBJ1-1; D possibly corresponds to TRBD1 (5 bases). Germline V gene data show CDR1 as WNHNN and CDR2 as SYGVQD (reference sequence). The ends were cut back, 6 bases at V and 2 bases at J, with 13 bases in the middle. The CDR3 is made up of 14 amino acids. CDR3 sequence reads: CASRPGPHNTEAFF. For the CDR3, the DNA is TGCGCCAGCAGACCGGGACCCCATAACACTGAAGCTTTCTTT.

This chain connects TRBV20-1 to TRBJ1-5; D unresolved. Germline lookup yields CDR1 DFQATT and CDR2 SNEGSKA (reference sequence). CDR3 length: 11 residues. Trimming left V 5 bases short and J 2 bases short, with 4 bases between. The chain's CDR3 is CSARGNQPQHF. CDR3 bases: TGCAGTGCTCGCGGCAATCAGCCCCAGCATTTT.

This clone has only a few counts. The rearrangement uses TRBV18 and TRBJ1-6, with a tentative D call TRBD1 (6 bases). Germline values: CDR1 KGHSH, CDR2 LQKENI. This CDR3 is 13 amino acids long. Trimming shortened V by 4 bases and J by 8 bases, and 9 bases separated the two germline ends. The CDR3 sequence: CASSLNRDSPLHF. CDR3 DNA sequence: TGTGCCAGCTCACTCAACAGGGATTCACCCCTCCACTTT. Supplemented by reference TRBV18 and TRBJ1-6, the full variable domain reads NAGVMQNPRHLVRRRGQEARLRCSPMKGHSHVYWYRQLPEEGLKFMVYLQKENIIDESGMPKERFSAEFPKEGPSILRIQQVVRGDSAAYFCASSLNRDSPLHFGNGTRLTVT.

The rearrangement links TRBV7-6 to TRBJ1-6; no definite D call. V gave up 1 base and J gave up 9 bases, with 10 bases separating them. The CDR3 has 14 amino acids. The germline gives CDR1 SGHVS, CDR2 FNYEAQ. In DNA form, the CDR3 reads TGTGCCAGCAGCTTAGGAGGGCTTGGTTCACCCCTCCACTTT. Translation: CASSLGGLGSPLHF.

The V gene is TRBV10-3, the J gene TRBJ1-5, with TRBD1 matching over 9 bases. The CDR3 extends over 14 amino acids. With V trimmed by 6 bases and J by 2 bases, 2 bases remained unmatched. Germline CDR1 ENHRY, CDR2 SYGVKD. The CDR3 region is CAIRGTGRNQPQHF. DNA of the CDR3: TGTGCCATCAGGGGGACAGGGCGCAATCAGCCCCAGCATTTT.

The gene calls are TRBV7-2 and TRBJ1-5; D uncertain. Trimming shortened V by 5 bases and J by 6 bases, and 11 bases separated the two germline ends. CDR1 and CDR2 from the germline V gene are SGHTA and FQGNSA. The CDR3 is made up of 13 amino acids. The CDR3 sequence: CASSPEAFQPQHF. The DNA of the CDR3 is TGTGCCAGCAGCCCGGAAGCGTTTCAGCCCCAGCATTTT.

The CDR3, as DNA: TGTGCCAGCAGTTTTTCCCCTCAGTTACGGGACACTGAAGCTTTCTTT. Translation: CASSFSPQLRDTEAFF. The gene calls are TRBV27 and TRBJ1-1; no firm D call. Trimming shortened V by 3 bases and J by 3 bases, and 17 bases separated the two germline ends. The V gene's germline CDR1 is MNHEY and CDR2 SMNVEV (reference sequence). The CDR3 is made up of 16 amino acids.

The chain recombines TRBV27 with TRBJ2-3; no reliable D call. The germline V and J ends were trimmed by 0 bases and 0 bases, with 13 bases remaining between them. CDR1 and CDR2 from the germline V gene are MNHEY and SMNVEV (reference sequence). The CDR3 runs to 17 residues. The CDR3 region has the DNA TGTGCCAGCAGTTTATCGGTGAATGGATTCAGCACAGATACGCAGTATTTT. Its protein is CASSLSVNGFSTDTQYF.

J is TRBJ2-1 and V is TRBV4-2; 11 nucleotides line up with TRBD2. CDR3 length equals 20 residues. The germline gives CDR1 LGHNA, CDR2 YNFKEQ. Trimming at V came to 4 bases and at J to 5 bases, leaving 19 bases not matched to a gene. The CDR3 region has the DNA TGTGCCAGCAGCCTCCCCGGGACTAGCGGACCTACAAGGACTCACAATGAGCAGTTCTTC. As protein: CASSLPGTSGPTRTHNEQFF.

The V gene is TRBV11-2, the J gene TRBJ2-5; D is undetermined. The CDR3 has 15 amino acids. CDR1 is SGHAT and CDR2 is FQNNGV in the germline V gene. Trimming took 0 bases from V and 5 from J, leaving 13 bases between them. CDR3 region: CASSLDKGRMETQYF. In nucleotides, the CDR3 is TGTGCCAGCAGCTTAGATAAGGGCAGGATGGAGACCCAGTACTTC.

This chain joins TRBV18 and TRBJ2-7; D unclear. This CDR3 is 13 amino acids long. V lost 5 bases, J lost 6 bases, and 14 bases lay in between. In germline, CDR1 is KGHSH, CDR2 LQKENI. CDR3 residues: CASSSSGHLEQYF. As DNA, the CDR3 is TGTGCCAGCTCATCCTCCGGGCATCTCGAGCAGTACTTC.

The J gene is TRBJ1-1, the V gene TRBV10-2, with D possibly TRBD1 on 6 matching bases. The CDR3 loop spans 16 amino acids. Deletions cut 3 bases from V and 4 bases from J, with 18 bases between. Germline V gene data show CDR1 as WSHSY and CDR2 as SAAADI. CDR3 loop: CASSEESVGAGTEAFF. CDR3 coding DNA: TGCGCCAGCAGTGAAGAGTCTGTGGGGGCGGGCACTGAAGCTTTCTTT.

This clone was observed a handful of times. The chain links TRBV2 to TRBJ1-2, with D hard to call. The germline V and J ends were trimmed by 6 bases and 8 bases, with 10 bases remaining between them. The CDR3 loop spans 11 amino acids. Germline values: CDR1 SNHLY, CDR2 FYNNEI. The CDR3 coding sequence is TGTGCCAGCAGGTCGGTACAGGGCTACACCTTC. It codes for CASRSVQGYTF.

The J gene is TRBJ2-1, the V gene TRBV7-8, with D tentatively TRBD2 (5 bases). The CDR3 length is 16 residues. Germline CDR1 and CDR2: SGHVS and FQNEAQ. Trimming shortened V by 2 bases and J by 5 bases, and 16 bases separated the two germline ends. The CDR3 nucleotides read TGTGCCAGCAGCTTACATACTAGAATTCCCAACAATGAGCAGTTCTTC. Translating it yields CASSLHTRIPNNEQFF.

The gene calls are TRBV6-1 and TRBJ2-3; D is uncertain. The germline CDR1 and CDR2 sequences are MNHNS and SASEGT. With 4 bases removed from V and 6 bases from J, the gap between germline ends came to 11 bases. This CDR3 has 13 amino acids. As DNA, the CDR3 is TGTGCCAGCAGTGGCTACCCGGCGGATACGCAGTATTTT. It codes for CASSGYPADTQYF.

This chain links TRBV11-2 with TRBJ2-7; D is uncertain. CDR1 is SGHAT, CDR2 FQNNGV, per germline. This CDR3 comprises 13 residues. V lost 5 bases and J lost 2, with 10 bases in between. The CDR3 coding sequence is TGTGCCAGCAGCCTATTGACGACCTACGAGCAGTACTTC. It translates to CASSLLTTYEQYF.

The chain joins TRBV19 to TRBJ2-2, with TRBD1 matching over 7 bases. Unmatched junction bases numbered 3, after V lost 1 base and J lost 7 bases. Germline CDR1 reads LNHDA; CDR2 reads SQIVND (reference sequence). The CDR3 sequence is 14 residues long. This CDR3 reads CASSIATGHGELFF. The DNA of the CDR3 is TGTGCCAGTAGTATAGCGACAGGGCACGGGGAGCTGTTTTTT.

A few counts support this clone. This chain uses TRBV28 with TRBJ2-5; 8 nucleotides line up with TRBD2. V was clipped by 3 bases and J by 5 bases; unmatched bases: 11. In germline, CDR1 is MDHEN, CDR2 SYDVKM. This CDR3 is built from 16 residues. CDR3 region: CASSFAGEREWETQYF. CDR3 in DNA: TGTGCCAGCAGTTTTGCAGGGGAGCGGGAGTGGGAGACCCAGTACTTC.

This CDR3 is CASSVVRLAGGPGSTGELFF. CDR3 DNA sequence: TGTGCCAGCAGCGTAGTTCGACTAGCGGGAGGGCCGGGGTCCACCGGGGAGCTGTTTTTT. This chain links TRBV9 with TRBJ2-2, with 14 bases aligning to TRBD2. CDR1 and CDR2 (germline): SGDLS, YYNGEE. Trimming at V came to 0 bases and at J to 4 bases, leaving 11 bases not matched to a gene. The CDR3 runs 20 residues.

This clone was detected only a few times. The rearrangement uses TRBV7-2 and TRBJ1-2, with D perhaps TRBD1 (5 bases). The CDR3 spans 14 residues. The germline V gene encodes CDR1 SGHTA and CDR2 FQGNSA. V lost 2 bases to trimming and J lost 3 bases, with 10 bases between them. The CDR3 DNA follows: TGTGCCAGCAGCTTATTCAGGGACTACTATGGCTACACCTTC. Translated: CASSLFRDYYGYTF.

This clone is a singleton in its sample. The chain is built from TRBV19 and TRBJ2-1, with 7 positions matching TRBD2. With 6 bases clipped from V and 2 bases from J, the junction kept 10 bases outside the gene matches. CDR3 size: 16 residues. The germline V gene has CDR1 LNHDA and CDR2 SQIVND (reference sequence). In nucleotides, the CDR3 is TGTGCCAGTAGGTCGGGCGGGAGCCGGACCTACAATGAGCAGTTCTTC. It translates to CASRSGGSRTYNEQFF.

This clone was picked up one time. The gene calls are TRBV10-1 and TRBJ2-3, with D perhaps given as TRBD1 or TRBD2 (5 bases each). V was shortened by 1 base and J by 1 base, with 9 bases between the two germline ends. Looked up from germline, CDR1 is WNHNN and CDR2 is SYGVQD (reference sequence). This CDR3 region has 15 residues. The DNA for the CDR3 is TGCGCCAGCAGTGAGTGGGGGACGGGCACAGATACGCAGTATTTT. This encodes CASSEWGTGTDTQYF.